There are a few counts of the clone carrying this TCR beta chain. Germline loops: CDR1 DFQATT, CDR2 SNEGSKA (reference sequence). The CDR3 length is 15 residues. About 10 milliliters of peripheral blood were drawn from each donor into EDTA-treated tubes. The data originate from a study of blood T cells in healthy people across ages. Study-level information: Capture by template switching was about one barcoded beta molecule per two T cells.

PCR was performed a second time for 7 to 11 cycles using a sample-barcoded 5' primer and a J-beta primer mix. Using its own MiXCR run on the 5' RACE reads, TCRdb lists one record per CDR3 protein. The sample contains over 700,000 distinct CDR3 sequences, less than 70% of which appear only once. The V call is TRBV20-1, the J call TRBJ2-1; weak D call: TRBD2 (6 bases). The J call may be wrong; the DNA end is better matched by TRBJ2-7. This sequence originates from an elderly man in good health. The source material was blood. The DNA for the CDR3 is TGCAGTGCTAGATACGGGAGTGTCGGGCACAATGAGCAGTACTTC. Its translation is CSARYGSVGHNEQYF.